The T cell receptor beta chain described here comes from a study of blood T cell repertoires in COVID-19. In the authors' workflow: Estimated nucleated cell counts came from reference gene primer amplification. The protocol was immunoSEQ multiplex PCR, while the TCRdb copy is restricted to in-frame clones and leaves out a portion. Clone size and the V and J calls come from that table; the DNA yielded D and trimming. Of 160,000 or so clones listed, over 75% were seen once; the top ten hold 0.95% to 1.5%. This TCR derives from a human donor with acute COVID-19. The donor label of this sample is uncertain. The source material was PBMCs or T cells enriched from blood (not recorded which).

CDR3 amino acids: CASSLGGATFNEQFF. The CDR3 DNA reads as TGTGCCAGCAGCTTAGGCGGGGCAACTTTCAATGAGCAGTTCTTC. The chain has TRBV7-2 and TRBJ2-1, with D possibly matching TRBD2 (6 bases). V lost 1 base to trimming and J lost 6 bases, with 13 bases between them. This CDR3 spans 15 amino acids. Germline V gene lookup returns CDR1 SGHTA and CDR2 FQGNSA.